A selection of T cell receptor beta chains follows, all from one sample in a study of shared clonotypes between healthy human individuals. Libraries were prepared by immunoSEQ multiplex PCR; TCRdb keeps only in-frame clonotypes and omits some of them. Among about 2 million clones listed, just under 95% were seen once. Specimen: naive CD8+ T cells sorted from blood. All receptors derive from a man aged 18 to 35 in good health. The CDR3 runs from the conserved cysteine through the conserved F or W. The D gene is left open where the match is weak.

V: TRBV27
D: TRBD2
J: TRBJ2-1
CDR3: CASSFLGLAGDSYNEQFF
DNA: TGTGCCAGCAGTTTTCTCGGACTAGCGGGAGACTCCTACAATGAGCAGTTCTTC

V: TRBV10-1
D: TRBD1
J: TRBJ2-7
CDR3: CASSARDRESEQYF
DNA: TGCGCCAGCAGTGCCCGAGACAGGGAGTCCGAGCAGTACTTC

V: TRBV9
D: TRBD2
J: TRBJ2-7
CDR3: CASSPSGGLSYEQYF
DNA: TGTGCCAGCAGCCCCTCGGGGGGTCTTTCCTACGAGCAGTACTTC

V: TRBV19
D: TRBD2
J: TRBJ2-2
CDR3: CASSMGLAGGNTGELFF
DNA: TGTGCCAGTAGTATGGGACTAGCGGGAGGGAACACCGGGGAGCTGTTTTTT

V: TRBV6-1
D: .
J: TRBJ1-5
CDR3: CASSEAGRPQHF
DNA: TGTGCCAGCAGTGAAGCAGGCCGTCCCCAGCATTTT

V: TRBV28
D: TRBD1
J: TRBJ1-3
CDR3: CASSLDRGSNTIYF
DNA: TGTGCCAGCAGTTTGGACAGGGGAAGCAACACCATATATTTT

V: TRBV2
D: .
J: TRBJ1-4
CDR3: CASREGLNEKLFF
DNA: TGTGCCAGCAGAGAAGGTCTCAATGAAAAACTGTTTTTT

V: TRBV21-1
D: .
J: TRBJ2-7
CDR3: CASSKVYGAGVRGEQYF
DNA: TGTGCCAGCAGCAAAGTTTATGGGGCAGGGGTAAGGGGCGAGCAGTACTTC

V: TRBV5-6
D: .
J: TRBJ2-7
CDR3: CASSFTLWDYEQYF
DNA: TGTGCCAGCAGCTTTACCCTTTGGGACTACGAGCAGTACTTC

V: TRBV2
D: .
J: TRBJ1-1
CDR3: CASRATGNTEAFF
DNA: TGTGCCAGCAGGGCAACAGGTAACACTGAAGCTTTCTTT

V: TRBV29-1
D: .
J: TRBJ1-1
CDR3: CSVEKGGDTEAFF
DNA: TGCAGCGTTGAAAAAGGGGGTGACACTGAAGCTTTCTTT